This TCR beta chain was sequenced during a study of T-cell reconstitution after alpha-beta-depleted transplantation in children. This clonotype appeared many times. Preparing the TCRbeta library involved the use of unique molecular identifiers. A single record per CDR3 protein comes from TCRdb applying MiXCR to the PCR reads. Here the sample spans some 640,000 distinct CDR3 sequences, roughly 17% being singletons. This sequence originates from a human donor who donated a stem cell graft to a child with acute myeloid leukemia. Sample: PBMCs from the stem cell graft donor, taken from the stem cell graft.

This CDR3 reads CASSLLRGLTDTQYF. The CDR3 coding sequence is TGTGCCAGCAGTTTATTGCGGGGACTCACAGATACGCAGTATTTT. The J gene is TRBJ2-3, the V gene TRBV12-3 or TRBV12-4, with D maybe TRBD2 (6 bases). The CDR3 length is 15 residues. Trimming pared 2 bases from V and 2 bases from J, leaving 11 bases between.